Shown below are 10 T cell receptor beta chains from a single sample sequenced in a study of TET2 disruption in CD19-targeted CAR T cells. These receptors have no known antigen. TCRdb keeps only in-frame clones here, not all; method: immunoSEQ multiplex PCR. Here the sample table reports about 2,000 clones. Treatment meaning: autologous CTL019 cells: CD19 CAR with 4-1BB and CD3 zeta domains. Material: CD8+ T cells sorted from cultured blood T cells, obtained for CD19 CAR T cell therapy. Receptor source: a man aged 70 or older with chronic lymphocytic leukemia.

Concerning this clone: The read finishes 3 residues shy of the CDR3 end, and the germline J gene is used to complete it. This chain links TRBV3-1 (or the pseudogene TRBV3-2) with TRBJ2-1; 12 bases align to TRBD2. The CDR3 contains 19 residues. The germline CDR1 and CDR2 sequences are LGHDT and YNNKEL (reference sequence). V trimming: 0 bases; J trimming: 0 bases; junction bases outside the gene matches: 6. This chain's CDR3 is CASSQEGLAGLSSYNEQFF. The CDR3 bases that were read are TGTGCCAGCAGCCAAGAAGGACTAGCGGGGCTGAGCTCCTACAATGAG.

In terms of frequency, this clone is medium-sized. Its ends do not fully match the called genes, so a read error is possible. With the read ending 3 residues before the CDR3 end, the germline J gene is used to fill in that end. The chain uses TRBV4-2 and TRBJ2-3; tentative D call: TRBD1 (5 bases). The CDR3 spans 16 residues. The germline V gene has CDR1 LGHNA and CDR2 YNFKEQ. The covered CDR3 bases are TGCGCCAGCAGCCAAGATCCCGGTGGGGCCACAGATACG. Protein product: CASSQDPGGATDT. The full CDR3 protein is CASSQDPGGATDTQYF.

As regards this clone: The read falls 3 residues short of the CDR3 end, and the missing part is taken from the germline J gene. The chain links TRBV19 to TRBJ1-1, with D possibly matching TRBD1 (6 bases). The CDR3 is made up of 18 amino acids. Germline V gene sequence: CDR1 LNHDA, CDR2 SQIVND (reference sequence). The CDR3 is CASSPLAGALISTDTAFF. The sequenced part of the CDR3 DNA is TGTGCCAGTAGTCCCTTAGCGGGGGCCCTGATTAGCACAGATACG.

This clone is called medium-sized (0.01 to 0.1%) based on its frequency. The read terminates 3 residues ahead of where the CDR3 ends, so the germline J gene completes it. The V call is TRBV19, the J call TRBJ1-5, with D possibly matching TRBD1 (6 bases). V lost 1 base, J lost 0 bases, and 13 bases lay in between. Germline loops: CDR1 LNHDA, CDR2 SQIVND (reference sequence). The CDR3 consists of 17 residues. CDR3 DNA (partial): TGTGCCAGTAGTATAGTTGCAGGGGACCTTAGCAATCAGCCC. Protein: CASSIVAGDLSNQP. The entire CDR3 sequence reads CASSIVAGDLSNQPQHF.

Judged by frequency, this clone is medium-sized (0.01 to 0.1%). From the germline J gene comes the end of the CDR3, since the read stops 3 residues before it. V and J are TRBV2 and TRBJ1-5; tentative D call: TRBD1 (6 bases). CDR3 size: 16 residues. V lost 4 bases and J lost 5, with 18 bases in between. Germline assignment: CDR1 SNHLY and CDR2 FYNNEI. The CDR3 is CASSAQTGLKDQPQHF. The part of the CDR3 DNA that was read is TGTGCCAGCAGTGCTCAAACAGGGCTTAAGGATCAGCCC.

According to its frequency, this clone is medium-sized. The sequenced fragment ends 3 residues before the CDR3 boundary, so the rest is inferred from the germline J gene. The rearrangement uses TRBV28 and TRBJ2-5; 11 bases map to TRBD2. Germline-derived CDR1 and CDR2 are MDHEN and SYDVKM. The CDR3 extends over 17 amino acids. V was pared by 6 bases and J by 2 bases, with 11 bases of the junction left unmatched. The CDR3 DNA, read in part, is TGTGCCAGCAGGAGACTAGCGGGGACTATCCTACAAGAGACC. This codes for CASRRLAGTILQET. The whole CDR3 sequence is CASRRLAGTILQETQYF.

Remarks on this clone: The read comes to an end 3 residues before the CDR3 does, leaving the germline J gene to fill in the end. The chain recombines TRBV28 with TRBJ1-5, with a tentative D call TRBD1 (5 bases). The V end lost 0 bases, the J end lost 7 bases, and 10 bases lay between the germline ends. This CDR3 has 14 residues. Germline V gives CDR1 MDHEN, CDR2 SYDVKM. The part of the CDR3 DNA that was read is TGTGCCAGCAGTTTATGGGGGGGGGAACAGCCC. Translating gives CASSLWGGEQP. From start to end, the CDR3 is CASSLWGGEQPQHF. Supplemented by reference TRBV28 and TRBJ1-5, the full variable domain reads DVKVTQSSRYLVKRTGEKVFLECVQDMDHENMFWYRQDPGLGLRLIYFSYDVKMKEKGDIPEGYSVSREKKERFSLILESASTNQTSMYLCASSLWGGEQPQHFGDGTRLSIL.

By frequency, this clone registers medium-sized (0.01 to 0.1%). The CDR3 end lies 3 residues beyond the end of the read and is filled in from the germline J gene. J is TRBJ2-5 and V is TRBV6-2 or TRBV6-3; 10 positions match TRBD1. CDR1 MNHEY and CDR2 SVGEGT come from the germline V gene. V lost 6 bases to trimming and J lost 5 bases; unmatched junction nucleotides: 6. This CDR3 contains 14 residues. Partial CDR3 DNA: TGTGCCAGCAGGACAGGGGGCGCCCGGGAGACC. It is translated as CASRTGGARET. The complete CDR3 protein is CASRTGGARETQYF.

On this clone itself: A read error may account for a junction end that differs from germline. The CDR3 end falls 3 residues outside the read, so it is completed with the germline J gene. The chain joins TRBV5-5 to TRBJ2-7; maybe TRBD1 (6 bases). Germline lookup yields CDR1 SGHKS and CDR2 YYEKEE (reference sequence). The CDR3 length is 13 residues. The CDR3 bases that were read are TGTTCCAGCAAAAAAAACAGGGCATACGAG. The encoded protein is CSSKKNRAYE. The CDR3 reads in full as CSSKKNRAYEQYF.

Turning to this clone: The read is 3 residues too short to cover the CDR3 end, so that end is filled in from the germline J gene. V is TRBV11-1 and J is TRBJ1-2; 8 positions agree with TRBD1. This CDR3 spans 13 amino acids. Germline loops: CDR1 SGHAT, CDR2 FQDESV (reference sequence). The DNA read from the CDR3 is TGTGCCAGCAGCTGGACAGGGTCCTTCGGC. Protein: CASSWTGSFG. The complete CDR3 reads CASSWTGSFGYTF.